This paragraph reports one TCR beta chain. Its cognate antigen is unknown. The CDR3 is 12 residues long. Germline V CDR1 and CDR2: SGHVS, FQNEAQ. V lost 5 bases and J lost 7, with 9 bases in between. This sample is part of a study of T cells after posttransplantation cyclophosphamide. The naive gate required viable CD3+CD4+ or CD3+CD8+ cells with CCR7+CD45RA+CD45RO-CD95-CD27+CD28+ phenotype. General observations from the study: Donor-recipient repertoire similarity was low at 1-2 months, rising over year one.

Clones were sequenced by immunoSEQ multiplex PCR, and TCRdb holds only the in-frame ones, with some missing. This sample has some 20,000 clones, with 98% found just once. The J gene is TRBJ1-5, the V gene TRBV7-8; the D is unclear. The receptor comes from a man aged 40-49 years in good health, CMV-negative, and a related stem cell transplant donor. Sequenced sample: naive CD4+ T cells sorted from PBMCs. This CDR3 is CASSPLAQPQHF. Here the CDR3 DNA reads TGTGCCAGCAGCCCCCTGGCACAGCCCCAGCATTTT.